These 25 T cell receptor beta chains came from one sample sequenced in a study of T cell clonality in common variable immunodeficiency. Study findings and constraints: In common variable immunodeficiency, TCR beta chains reportedly carried fewer deletions and N-nucleotide insertions.

No antigens are known for them. Using immunoSEQ multiplex PCR, the repertoire was profiled, and TCRdb retains in-frame clones only, with some absent. The sample data list fewer than 20,000 clones. The source material was peripheral blood mononuclear cells. The source of these receptors is a human donor with common variable immunodeficiency.

By frequency, this clone is medium-sized. The DNA read from the CDR3 is TGCAGCGTGGCCCTTGAAAAGTATGGC. Translation: CSVALEKYG. The full CDR3 reads CSVALEKYGYTF. This chain uses TRBV29-1 with TRBJ1-2; D ambiguous. Read sequence stops 3 residues before the CDR3 end, and the germline J gene provides the missing end. CDR3 length: 12 residues. V shed 6 bases and J shed 5 bases, with 13 bases lying between them. The germline V gene has CDR1 SQVTM and CDR2 ANQGSEA.

A note on this clone: The read comes to an end 3 residues before the CDR3 does, leaving the germline J gene to fill in the end. V usage is TRBV7-3 and J usage is TRBJ2-3; 9 bases match TRBD1. Germline values: CDR1 SGHTA, CDR2 FQGTGA. CDR3 length: 14 residues. After removal of 10 bases from V and 2 bases from J, the junction contained 7 bases not matched to a gene. The sequenced CDR3 bases are TGTGCCACCCCGGGACAGGGTTACACAGATACG. Translated: CATPGQGYTDT. The whole CDR3 sequence reads CATPGQGYTDTQYF. Looking up the rest from reference TRBV7-3 and TRBJ2-3 gives the full variable domain: GAGVSQTPSNKVTEKGKYVELRCDPISGHTALYWYRQSLGQGPEFLIYFQGTGAADDSGLPNDRFFAVRPEGSVSTLKIQRTERGDSAVYLCATPGQGYTDTQYFGPGTRLTVL.

To note about this clone: The observed sequence ends 3 residues before the CDR3 terminus, with the missing tail filled in from the germline J gene. The rearrangement joins TRBV7-8 to TRBJ1-2; no clear D. Germline CDR1 SGHVS, CDR2 FQNEAQ. The CDR3 contains 14 residues. V lost 2 bases and J 0 bases, leaving 7 bases between the germline ends. The sequenced CDR3 bases are TGTGCCAGCAGCTTACGGTTAACTAACTATGGC. Its translation: CASSLRLTNYG. The CDR3, in full, reads CASSLRLTNYGYTF. The entire variable domain, with the rest obtained from reference TRBV7-8 and TRBJ1-2, is as follows: GAGVSQSPRYKVAKRGQDVALRCDPISGHVSLFWYQQALGQGPEFLTYFQNEAQLDKSGLPSDRFFAERPEGSVSTLKIQRTQQEDSAVYLCASSLRLTNYGYTFGSGTRLTVV.

On this clone: The read terminates 3 residues before the CDR3 end, so the remaining end is supplied by the germline J gene. The chain is built from TRBV30 and TRBJ1-4; 7 bases match TRBD1. Unmatched junction bases numbered 11, after V lost 8 bases and J lost 2 bases. This CDR3 spans 15 amino acids. Germline V gives CDR1 GTSNPN, CDR2 SVGIG (reference sequence). The part of the CDR3 DNA that was read is TGTGCCACGCGTCGACAGGGAACGACTAATGAAAAA. Protein product: CATRRQGTTNEK. Given in full, the CDR3 is CATRRQGTTNEKLFF.

Concerning this clone itself: The read is 3 residues too short to cover the CDR3 end, so that end is filled in from the germline J gene. The rearrangement uses TRBV7-2 and TRBJ1-2; no firm D call. The CDR3 totals 12 residues. Looked up from germline, CDR1 is SGHTA and CDR2 is FQGNSA. With 5 bases removed from V and 2 bases from J, the gap between germline ends came to 6 bases. The part of the CDR3 DNA that was read is TGTGCCAGCAGCGTACAGAACTATGGC. As protein: CASSVQNYG. The entire CDR3 reads CASSVQNYGYTF.

According to its frequency, this clone is medium-sized. The read ends 3 residues before the CDR3 terminus; that terminus is restored from the germline J gene. The chain joins TRBV19 to TRBJ1-2, with no clear D. CDR3 size: 13 residues. V lost 0 bases to trimming and J lost 4 bases, with 6 bases between them. Germline assignment: CDR1 LNHDA and CDR2 SQIVND (reference sequence). The CDR3: CASSIDKGYGYTF. The sequenced part of the CDR3 DNA is TGTGCCAGTAGTATAGATAAAGGCTATGGC.

Concerning this clone itself: The read stops 3 residues short of the end of the CDR3; the missing end is completed from the germline J gene. V is TRBV19 and J is TRBJ2-1; TRBD2 might be the D (6 bases). The germline V gene encodes CDR1 LNHDA and CDR2 SQIVND (reference sequence). Trimming removed 9 bases from V and 3 bases from J, with 12 bases in between. CDR3 length: 13 residues. The part of the CDR3 DNA that was read is TGTGCCAGCCGGGACTCCCACTACAATGAG. This codes for CASRDSHYNE. The full CDR3 protein reads CASRDSHYNEQFF.

Remarks on this clone: The read terminates 3 residues ahead of where the CDR3 ends, so the germline J gene completes it. The chain recombines TRBV20-1 with TRBJ1-3; 10 bases are shared with TRBD1. The V and J ends lost 5 bases and 6 bases, in that order; junction bases with no gene match: 4. The CDR3 runs 13 residues. Germline lookup yields CDR1 DFQATT and CDR2 SNEGSKA (reference sequence). CDR3 loop: CSAARQGANTIYF. The part of the CDR3 DNA that was read is TGCAGTGCTGCGCGACAGGGGGCAAACACC.

Measured by frequency, this clone is medium-sized. The read finishes 3 residues shy of the CDR3 end, and the germline J gene is used to complete it. The chain joins TRBV18 to TRBJ1-6, with TRBD1 as a possible D gene (6 bases). Trimming shortened V by 0 bases and J by 7 bases, and 13 bases separated the two germline ends. Germline V gene sequence: CDR1 KGHSH, CDR2 LQKENI. CDR3 length: 16 residues. The CDR3 DNA, read in part, is TGTGCCAGCTCACCACCAACGACAGGTCACAATTCACCC. It translates to CASSPPTTGHNSP. The entire CDR3 reads CASSPPTTGHNSPLHF.

This clone is labeled medium-sized based on frequency. Read sequence stops 3 residues before the CDR3 end, and the germline J gene provides the missing end. V gene TRBV7-2 combines with J gene TRBJ2-7; 9 nucleotides line up with TRBD2. In germline, CDR1 is SGHTA, CDR2 FQGNSA. CDR3 size: 15 residues. The J segment lost 1 base and the V segment lost 0 bases, leaving 1 base of the junction unmatched. The CDR3 here is CASSLASGRSYEQYF. CDR3 DNA (partial): TGTGCCAGCAGCTTAGCTAGCGGGAGATCCTACGAG.

Comment on this clone: The CDR3 is cut off 3 residues early in the read; its end comes from the germline J gene. The chain combines TRBV18 with TRBJ2-2, with D hard to call. Germline V gives CDR1 KGHSH, CDR2 LQKENI. Trimming cost V 3 bases and J 0 bases, with 8 bases left between them. CDR3 length: 15 amino acids. The CDR3 loop reads CASSPKASNTGELFF. Partial CDR3 DNA: TGTGCCAGCTCACCGAAGGCCTCGAACACCGGGGAG.

Worth noting for this clone: The read ends 3 residues before the CDR3 terminus; that terminus is restored from the germline J gene. The genes are TRBV7-9 and TRBJ2-3, with D perhaps TRBD1 (5 bases). This CDR3 region has 13 residues. The V and J ends lost 5 bases and 5 bases respectively, with 11 bases between them. The germline CDR1 and CDR2 sequences are SEHNR and FQNEAQ (reference sequence). CDR3 region: CASSRRVGDTQYF. The DNA read from the CDR3 is TGTGCCAGCAGCCGCAGGGTGGGAGATACG.

On this clone itself: The read ends 3 residues early relative to the CDR3; the germline J gene fills the gap. The J gene is TRBJ2-1, the V gene TRBV19, with TRBD2 matching over 8 bases. CDR1 LNHDA and CDR2 SQIVND come from the germline V gene (reference sequence). CDR3 length equals 19 residues. The V gene end was trimmed by 2 bases and the J gene end by 4 bases; junction bases not matched to a gene: 16. This CDR3 reads CASSISRFGRGADYNEQFF. CDR3 DNA, as far as it was read: TGTGCCAGTAGTATAAGTAGGTTTGGGCGGGGGGCAGATTACAATGAG.

As regards this clone: The read halts 3 residues ahead of the CDR3 end, with the missing end drawn from the germline J gene. The gene calls are TRBV19 and TRBJ2-5; 10 positions match TRBD1. Germline V gives CDR1 LNHDA, CDR2 SQIVND (reference sequence). There are 15 residues in the CDR3. V lost 2 bases, J lost 3 bases, and 3 bases stayed unmatched. The CDR3 here is CASSISGTGEETQYF. The CDR3 bases that were read are TGTGCCAGTAGTATAAGCGGGACAGGGGAAGAGACC.

On this clone itself: Read data end 3 residues before the CDR3 end; the end is taken from the germline J gene. The J gene is TRBJ2-3, the V gene TRBV9; no definite D call. This CDR3 is built from 15 residues. Deletions cut 0 bases from V and 1 base from J, with 9 bases between. Germline CDR1 SGDLS, CDR2 YYNGEE. The CDR3: CASSVATTRTDTQYF. CDR3 DNA, as far as it was read: TGTGCCAGCAGCGTAGCTACGACACGCACAGATACG.

Details on this clone: The read stops 3 residues short of the end of the CDR3; the missing end is completed from the germline J gene. The J gene is TRBJ1-2, the V gene TRBV19; 7 positions match TRBD1. The CDR3 is 14 residues long. Losses at the gene ends were 2 bases for V and 3 bases for J; bases not matched to a gene: 3. The V gene's germline CDR1 is LNHDA and CDR2 SQIVND (reference sequence). The sequenced CDR3 bases are TGTGCCAGTAGTATATACACAGGGGACTATGGC. The encoded protein is CASSIYTGDYG. The CDR3 in its entirety is CASSIYTGDYGYTF.

Details on this clone: The CDR3 extends 3 residues past the end of the read, so its final part is completed from the germline J gene. The rearrangement uses TRBV10-3 and TRBJ2-7, with D unresolved. The CDR3 spans 14 residues. V lost 4 bases and J 4 bases, leaving 14 bases between the germline ends. Germline assignment: CDR1 ENHRY and CDR2 SYGVKD. The CDR3 reads CAISGGTRDYEQYF. The DNA read from the CDR3 is TGTGCCATCAGTGGCGGTACACGAGATTACGAG.

About this clone: The read stops 3 residues short of the end of the CDR3; the missing end is completed from the germline J gene. The rearrangement uses TRBV7-2 and TRBJ1-2; D not resolved. CDR3 length equals 13 residues. Germline assignment: CDR1 SGHTA and CDR2 FQGNSA. The CDR3 DNA, read in part, is TGTGCCAGCAGCTTAGTAGGACTCGGGGGC. It yields the protein CASSLVGLGG. The entire CDR3 reads CASSLVGLGGYTF.

Comments on this clone: The read halts 3 residues ahead of the CDR3 end, with the missing end drawn from the germline J gene. The chain has TRBV19 and TRBJ1-6; maybe TRBD1 (5 bases). Trimming stripped 6 bases from V and 8 bases from J, with 17 bases between. The germline CDR1 and CDR2 sequences are LNHDA and SQIVND (reference sequence). This CDR3 has 15 amino acids. The CDR3 is CASSPPGAGDSPLHF. The CDR3 bases that were read are TGTGCCAGTAGCCCTCCTGGGGCAGGTGATTCACCC.

Note on this clone: The missing CDR3 end, 3 residues past where the read stops, is filled in from the germline J gene. The gene calls are TRBV29-1 and TRBJ2-7; 7 positions agree with TRBD2. The CDR3 has 13 amino acids. Trimming took 4 bases from V and 5 from J; bases not matched to a gene: 8. Germline CDR1 and CDR2: SQVTM and ANQGSEA. Partial CDR3 DNA: TGCAGCGTTGTCATAGGGACTACCCACGAG. Encoded protein: CSVVIGTTHE. The entire CDR3 protein is CSVVIGTTHEQYF.

Points on this clone: The sequenced fragment ends 3 residues before the CDR3 boundary, so the rest is inferred from the germline J gene. J is TRBJ2-7 and V is TRBV9; 7 nucleotides line up with TRBD2. The CDR3 spans 14 residues. CDR1 is SGDLS, CDR2 YYNGEE, per germline. J gave up 4 bases and V 3 bases, and 7 bases lay outside the gene matches. The CDR3 sequence is CASSAGLTLYEQYF. The DNA read from the CDR3 is TGTGCCAGCAGCGCGGGACTAACGCTATACGAG.

Comments on this clone: With the read ending 3 residues before the CDR3 end, the germline J gene is used to fill in that end. The chain recombines TRBV11-3 with TRBJ1-1; D remains ambiguous. The CDR3 contains 12 residues. V lost 6 bases and J 6 bases, leaving 11 bases between the germline ends. The germline gives CDR1 SGHNT, CDR2 YENEEA. The sequenced CDR3 bases are TGTGCCAGCAGTACCTCGAGCGCTGAA. Its translation: CASSTSSAE. The full CDR3 reads CASSTSSAEAFF.

Comments on this clone: The read stops 3 residues short of the end of the CDR3; the missing end is completed from the germline J gene. The chain couples TRBV18 to TRBJ1-1; D gene unclear. In germline, CDR1 is KGHSH, CDR2 LQKENI. This CDR3 has 13 amino acids. V lost 4 bases, J lost 4 bases, and 10 bases lay in between. The covered CDR3 bases are TGTGCCAGCTCACTCGCAGATACCACTGAA. Its translation is CASSLADTTE. The whole CDR3 sequence reads CASSLADTTEAFF.

This clone is identified as medium-sized from frequency. The read ends 3 residues shy of where the CDR3 ends; the end is completed using the germline J gene. The J gene is TRBJ1-1, the V gene TRBV9, with 11 bases fitting TRBD1. The V segment lost 4 bases and the J segment 7 bases; nucleotides outside the gene matches: 9. CDR1 and CDR2 from the germline V gene are SGDLS and YYNGEE. This CDR3 contains 15 residues. The CDR3 bases that were read are TGTGCCAGCAGCCCTCGAGGACAGGGGGCTGGTGAA. It yields the protein CASSPRGQGAGE. The full CDR3 is CASSPRGQGAGEAFF. The full variable domain, in which reference TRBV9 and TRBJ1-1 provide the parts outside the CDR3, is DSGVTQTPKHLITATGQRVTLRCSPRSGDLSVYWYQQSLDQGLQFLIQYYNGEERAKGNILERFSAQQFPDLHSELNLSSLELGDSALYFCASSPRGQGAGEAFFGQGTRLTVV.

Comment on this clone: The observed sequence ends 3 residues before the CDR3 terminus, with the missing tail filled in from the germline J gene. The V and J genes are TRBV19 and TRBJ2-7; TRBD1 aligns across 7 bases. Germline CDR1 reads LNHDA; CDR2 reads SQIVND (reference sequence). J gave up 3 bases and V 9 bases, and 5 bases lay outside the gene matches. The CDR3 loop spans 12 amino acids. CDR3 sequence: CASGAGGYEQYF. The sequenced part of the CDR3 DNA is TGTGCCAGCGGGGCAGGGGGCTACGAG.